The 30 T cell receptor beta chains below were found in one sample sequenced in a study of blood T cell repertoires in COVID-19. Assay used: immunoSEQ multiplex PCR; TCRdb lists only in-frame clones, some missing. The sample shows around 160,000 clones, roughly 90% of them seen only once. The sample taken for sequencing was peripheral blood. The receptors were gathered from a man aged 55 to 69 with active or convalescent COVID-19.

For the CDR3, the DNA is TGTGCCAGTAGTATAACGGCAGGGGGCCCCTACGAGCAGTACTTC. Its protein is CASSITAGGPYEQYF. This chain joins TRBV19 and TRBJ2-7, with 8 bases lining up with TRBD1. The germline V gene has CDR1 LNHDA and CDR2 SQIVND (reference sequence). The CDR3 has 15 amino acids. After removal of 2 bases from V and 2 bases from J, the junction contained 5 bases not matched to a gene.

This chain joins TRBV12-1 and TRBJ2-7; TRBD2 is the table's D call and was not checked against the DNA. TRBV12-1 is designated a pseudogene. The CDR3 totals 14 residues. CDR3 region: CASSSSGGTYEQYF. The CDR3 coding sequence is TGTGCCAGCAGCTCTAGCGGGGGGACCTACGAGCAGTACTTC.

V gene TRBV5-1 combines with J gene TRBJ2-3; tentatively, D is TRBD1 (6 bases). Trimming pared 1 base from V and 2 bases from J, leaving 8 bases between. This CDR3 has 14 amino acids. CDR1 SGHRS and CDR2 YFSETQ come from the germline V gene. The CDR3 bases are TGCGCCAGCAGCTTGACAGGGATCACAGATACGCAGTATTTT. Translated: CASSLTGITDTQYF.

This sequence joins TRBV11-2 and TRBJ1-5; D may be TRBD1 (6 bases). Trimming left V 1 base short and J 2 bases short, with 12 bases between. The CDR3 loop spans 16 amino acids. Germline V gene lookup returns CDR1 SGHAT and CDR2 FQNNGV. The CDR3, as DNA: TGTGCCAGCAGCTTAGGGTCCAGGGGAGGCAATCAGCCCCAGCATTTT. This gives the protein CASSLGSRGGNQPQHF.

The rearrangement links TRBV5-1 to TRBJ1-6; maybe TRBD1 (6 bases). With 2 bases removed from V and 5 bases from J, the gap between germline ends came to 8 bases. Germline V gene data show CDR1 as SGHRS and CDR2 as YFSETQ. The CDR3 spans 14 residues. CDR3 sequence reads: CASSLQGDNSPLHF. CDR3 sequence (DNA): TGCGCCAGCAGCTTACAGGGAGATAATTCACCCCTCCACTTT.

V usage is TRBV5-1 and J usage is TRBJ1-2; TRBD1 aligns across 8 bases. Germline V gives CDR1 SGHRS, CDR2 YFSETQ. CDR3 length: 14 amino acids. J gave up 5 bases and V 0 bases, and 3 bases lay outside the gene matches. CDR3: CASSLEDRVYGYTF. As DNA, the CDR3 is TGCGCCAGCAGCTTGGAGGACAGGGTATATGGCTACACCTTC.

V is TRBV27 and J is TRBJ2-7; 14 bases match TRBD2. J was trimmed by 0 bases and V by 5 bases; bases with no gene match: 6. CDR3 size: 17 residues. Germline CDR1 and CDR2: MNHEY and SMNVEV (reference sequence). The DNA of the CDR3 is TGTGCCAGCAGTACGGGACTAGCGGGGGTTGTCTCCTACGAGCAGTACTTC. Protein: CASSTGLAGVVSYEQYF.

This chain connects TRBV10-3 to TRBJ1-3; D call uncertain. This CDR3 has 11 amino acids. Germline loops: CDR1 ENHRY, CDR2 SYGVKD. Trimming removed 11 bases from V and 2 bases from J, with 7 bases in between. The CDR3 spells CASETGNTIYF. The CDR3 bases are TGTGCCTCCGAGACTGGAAACACCATATATTTT.

CDR3 loop: CASTDSNSPLHF. The CDR3, as DNA: TGTGCCAGCACGGACAGTAATTCACCCCTCCACTTT. The V and J genes are TRBV6-5 and TRBJ1-6; D may be TRBD1 (6 bases). There are 12 residues in the CDR3. Germline-derived CDR1 and CDR2 are MNHEY and SVGAGI. V lost 7 bases and J 6 bases, leaving 7 bases between the germline ends.

The V call is TRBV3-1 (or the pseudogene TRBV3-2), the J call TRBJ2-7; D may be TRBD1 (5 bases). With 4 bases removed from V and 3 bases from J, the gap between germline ends came to 16 bases. The CDR3 runs 15 residues. Germline values: CDR1 LGHDT, CDR2 YNNKEL (reference sequence). In nucleotides, the CDR3 is TGTGCCAGCAGCCTCCGGTGGGGCTCGCTCTACGAGCAGTACTTC. Protein product: CASSLRWGSLYEQYF.

Only one count was recorded for this clone. This rearrangement joins TRBV6-5 to TRBJ1-6, with a tentative D call TRBD1 (5 bases). CDR3 length: 15 residues. The V end lost 6 bases, the J end lost 8 bases, and 17 bases lay between the germline ends. Germline CDR1 is MNHEY and CDR2 is SVGAGI. CDR3 sequence reads: CASSLLGGADSPLHF. As DNA, the CDR3 is TGTGCCAGCAGCCTCCTGGGAGGGGCCGATTCACCCCTCCACTTT.

This chain joins TRBV5-1 and TRBJ1-1; TRBD1 matches 7 bases. Trimming cost V 4 bases and J 4 bases; bases outside gene matches: 7. The CDR3 sequence is 14 residues long. Germline CDR1 reads SGHRS; CDR2 reads YFSETQ. In DNA, the CDR3 is TGCGCCAGCAGCGTCGACAGGGTCCGCACTGAAGCTTTCTTT. Amino acids: CASSVDRVRTEAFF. The complete variable domain, with remaining parts taken from reference TRBV5-1 and TRBJ1-1, reads KAGVTQTPRYLIKTRGQQVTLSCSPISGHRSVSWYQQTPGQGLQFLFEYFSETQRNKGNFPGRFSGRQFSNSRSEMNVSTLELGDSALYLCASSVDRVRTEAFFGQGTRLTVV.

The chain uses TRBV5-1 and TRBJ2-3; tentatively, D is TRBD1 (5 bases). The V and J ends lost 0 bases and 2 bases respectively, with 10 bases between them. Germline-derived CDR1 and CDR2 are SGHRS and YFSETQ. This CDR3 has 15 residues. CDR3 in amino acids: CASSLAGQLTDTQYF. CDR3 sequence (DNA): TGCGCCAGCAGCTTGGCCGGACAACTCACAGATACGCAGTATTTT.

This clone was recorded a few times. This rearrangement joins TRBV19 to TRBJ1-1; possible D gene TRBD1, 6 bases. Germline assignment: CDR1 LNHDA and CDR2 SQIVND (reference sequence). The CDR3 extends over 14 amino acids. With 2 bases removed from V and 10 bases from J, the gap between germline ends came to 17 bases. CDR3 region: CASSISQGLDVAFF. CDR3 coding DNA: TGTGCCAGTAGTATATCGCAGGGGCTGGATGTAGCTTTCTTT. Complete variable domain (other parts from reference TRBV19 and TRBJ1-1): DGGITQSPKYLFRKEGQNVTLSCEQNLNHDAMYWYRQDPGQGLRLIYYSQIVNDFQKGDIAEGYSVSREKKESFPLTVTSAQKNPTAFYLCASSISQGLDVAFFGQGTRLTVV.

The chain joins TRBV18 to TRBJ2-5, with D possibly matching TRBD1 (6 bases). The CDR3 consists of 16 residues. CDR1 and CDR2 (germline): KGHSH, LQKENI. Trimming took off 5 bases at V and 4 bases at J, with 20 bases between the two ends. The CDR3 nucleotides are TGTGCCAGCTCATCAAGGACAGTGCCGTCAGGAGAGACCCAGTACTTC. Protein product: CASSSRTVPSGETQYF.

This clone was picked up one time. The chain has TRBV11-3 and TRBJ2-3; the D gene is possibly TRBD2 (7 bases). CDR1 and CDR2 from the germline V gene are SGHNT and YENEEA. V lost 1 base and J 4 bases, leaving 15 bases between the germline ends. The CDR3 runs 16 residues. CDR3 region: CASSLGELGGADTQYF. CDR3 in DNA: TGTGCCAGCAGCTTAGGAGAGCTAGGGGGGGCAGATACGCAGTATTTT.

This sequence joins TRBV18 and TRBJ1-5; TRBD1 might be the D (5 bases). The germline V and J ends were trimmed by 0 bases and 5 bases, with 8 bases remaining between them. Germline V CDR1 and CDR2: KGHSH, LQKENI. The CDR3 loop spans 14 amino acids. Here the CDR3 DNA reads TGTGCCAGCTCACCACCGGGAGGGGATCAGCCCCAGCATTTT. Its protein product is CASSPPGGDQPQHF.

This chain links TRBV19 with TRBJ1-5; D unclear. This CDR3 has 15 amino acids. Germline V lookup: CDR1 LNHDA, CDR2 SQIVND (reference sequence). Trimming cost V 5 bases and J 0 bases, with 11 bases left between them. The CDR3 bases are TGTGCCAGTAGTCCTCAGGCTTATAGCAATCAGCCCCAGCATTTT. Its protein product is CASSPQAYSNQPQHF.

The chain couples TRBV7-2 to TRBJ2-3; 11 bases align to TRBD2. This CDR3 has 17 residues. Germline V lookup: CDR1 SGHTA, CDR2 FQGNSA. Trimming at V came to 2 bases and at J to 0 bases, leaving 4 bases not matched to a gene. This CDR3 is CASSLIASGRSTDTQYF. The CDR3 nucleotides read TGTGCCAGCAGCTTAATTGCTAGCGGGAGGAGCACAGATACGCAGTATTTT.

The V gene is TRBV27, the J gene TRBJ1-4; 9 positions match TRBD1. V dropped 1 base and J dropped 7; count of bases not matched to a gene: 4. CDR1 MNHEY and CDR2 SMNVEV come from the germline V gene (reference sequence). The CDR3 consists of 15 residues. The CDR3 DNA reads TGTGCCAGCAGTTTATACAGGGGGCAGGGTGAAAAACTGTTTTTT. This translates into CASSLYRGQGEKLFF.

The chain joins TRBV6-6 to TRBJ1-3, with 10 bases identical to TRBD1. CDR3 size: 17 residues. The junction had 7 bases not matched to a gene; V was cut back by 5 bases and J by 0 bases. Per germline, CDR1 MNHNY and CDR2 SVGAGI (reference sequence). CDR3 sequence reads: CASSRDRGRSSGNTIYF. The CDR3 DNA is TGTGCCAGCAGTCGGGACAGGGGTAGGAGCTCTGGAAACACCATATATTTT.

In DNA form, the CDR3 reads TGTGCCAGCAGTTACTCGGGGGGAAGGCAGCCCCAGCATTTT. Protein: CASSYSGGRQPQHF. V usage is TRBV6-5 and J usage is TRBJ1-5, with a possible D match to TRBD1 (5 bases). Trimming removed 0 bases from V and 7 bases from J, with 10 bases in between. CDR1 is MNHEY, CDR2 SVGAGI, per germline. The CDR3 contains 14 residues.

V and J are TRBV30 and TRBJ1-5; weak D call: TRBD1 (5 bases). Trimming stripped 0 bases from V and 4 bases from J, with 16 bases between. Per germline, CDR1 GTSNPN and CDR2 SVGIG (reference sequence). The CDR3 runs 16 residues. The CDR3 spells CAWSVNRGTGNQPQHF. CDR3 bases: TGTGCCTGGAGTGTAAACCGCGGGACGGGTAATCAGCCCCAGCATTTT.

The chain employs TRBV27 and TRBJ1-3; D possibly corresponds to TRBD1 (5 bases). V was clipped by 8 bases and J by 4 bases, with 12 bases between them. From germline, CDR1 is MNHEY and CDR2 SMNVEV (reference sequence). The CDR3 has 13 residues. This CDR3 reads CASGSGSGNTIYF. The CDR3, as DNA: TGTGCCAGCGGATCAGGGTCGGGAAACACCATATATTTT.

The V gene is TRBV5-1, the J gene TRBJ2-3; 9 positions match TRBD2. Germline V CDR1 and CDR2: SGHRS, YFSETQ. V trimming: 4 bases; J trimming: 1 base; junction bases outside the gene matches: 4. The CDR3 consists of 15 residues. The chain's CDR3 is CASSHSSGGTDTQYF. In DNA form, the CDR3 reads TGCGCCAGCAGCCACTCTAGCGGGGGCACAGATACGCAGTATTTT.

This chain joins TRBV12-3 or TRBV12-4 and TRBJ1-5; D is ambiguous. The CDR3 extends over 13 amino acids. The V gene lost 3 bases and the J gene lost 5 bases, with 8 bases spanning the gap. This CDR3 is CASSFAGYQPQHF. The CDR3 nucleotides are TGTGCCAGCAGTTTCGCGGGATATCAGCCCCAGCATTTT.

The V and J genes are TRBV3-1 (or the pseudogene TRBV3-2) and TRBJ1-2; TRBD1 agrees at 9 bases. Per germline, CDR1 LGHDT and CDR2 YNNKEL (reference sequence). V was clipped by 3 bases and J by 0 bases; unmatched bases: 5. This CDR3 has 16 amino acids. Here the CDR3 DNA reads TGTGCCAGCAGCCATAATACAGGGGGCGCTAACTATGGCTACACCTTC. Protein: CASSHNTGGANYGYTF.

This chain connects TRBV2 to TRBJ2-1; 10 bases fit TRBD2. Trimming cost V 3 bases and J 6 bases; bases outside gene matches: 8. The CDR3 is made up of 16 amino acids. CDR1 SNHLY and CDR2 FYNNEI come from the germline V gene. This CDR3 reads CASSDRMTSGPNEQFF. The CDR3 coding sequence is TGTGCCAGCAGTGATAGGATGACTAGCGGGCCCAATGAGCAGTTCTTC.

The sample holds one count of this clone. This rearrangement joins TRBV9 to TRBJ2-2, with 7 positions matching TRBD2. V was clipped by 0 bases and J by 0 bases; unmatched bases: 11. Germline V gene data show CDR1 as SGDLS and CDR2 as YYNGEE. The CDR3 spans 19 residues. The CDR3 nucleotides are TGTGCCAGCAGCGTAGCAGGGAGGGGTCCGACATCGAACACCGGGGAGCTGTTTTTT. Encoded protein: CASSVAGRGPTSNTGELFF.

V usage is TRBV19 and J usage is TRBJ1-2; TRBD1 agrees at 8 bases. V dropped 5 bases and J dropped 6; count of bases not matched to a gene: 11. Germline CDR1 and CDR2: LNHDA and SQIVND (reference sequence). The CDR3 runs 15 residues. The DNA of the CDR3 is TGTGCCAGTAGTCCCCCTCTGACAGGGGCGAATGGCTACACCTTC. Its protein product is CASSPPLTGANGYTF.